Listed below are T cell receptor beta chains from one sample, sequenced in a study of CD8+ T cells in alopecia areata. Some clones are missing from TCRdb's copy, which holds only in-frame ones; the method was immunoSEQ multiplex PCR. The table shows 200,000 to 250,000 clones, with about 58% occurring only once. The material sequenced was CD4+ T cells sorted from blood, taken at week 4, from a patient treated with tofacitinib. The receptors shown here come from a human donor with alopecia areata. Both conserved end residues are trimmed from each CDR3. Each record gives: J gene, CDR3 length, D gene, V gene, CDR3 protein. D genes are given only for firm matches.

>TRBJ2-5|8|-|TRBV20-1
SASQETQY
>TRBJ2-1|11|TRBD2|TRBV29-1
SVGTSLYNEQF
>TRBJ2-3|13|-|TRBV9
ASSVGGHSTDTQY
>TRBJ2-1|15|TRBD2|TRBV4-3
ASSQDVTGTTSGEQF
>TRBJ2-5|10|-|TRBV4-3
ASSHDRETQY
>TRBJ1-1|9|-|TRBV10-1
ASRGNTEAF
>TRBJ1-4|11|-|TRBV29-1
SVAGTANEKLF
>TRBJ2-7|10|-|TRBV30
AWSSNFYEQY
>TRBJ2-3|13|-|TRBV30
AWSAASGSSDTQY
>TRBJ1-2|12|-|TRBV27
ASSVSGVLDGYT
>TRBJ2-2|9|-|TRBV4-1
AGQSTGELF
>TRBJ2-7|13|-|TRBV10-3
AISESSTYGYEQY
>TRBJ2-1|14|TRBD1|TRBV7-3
ASSPTEARGLYEQF
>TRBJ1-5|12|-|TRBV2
ASKGTANNQPQH
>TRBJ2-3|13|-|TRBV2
ASSEIGGPRDTQY
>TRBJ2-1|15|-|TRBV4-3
ASSQDWVKLGDNEQF
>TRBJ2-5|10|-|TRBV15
ATSRVPETQY
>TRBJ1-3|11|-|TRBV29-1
SVLVGAGNTIY
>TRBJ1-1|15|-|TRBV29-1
SVDVVSGRAANTEAF
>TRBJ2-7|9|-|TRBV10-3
AIREDYEQY
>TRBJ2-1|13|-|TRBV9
ASSVVLGGIDEQF
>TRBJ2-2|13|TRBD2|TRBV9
ASSVGTSIRGELF
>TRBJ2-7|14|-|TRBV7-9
ASSLSRGSSSYEQY
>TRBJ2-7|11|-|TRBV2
ASSSLGPYEQY
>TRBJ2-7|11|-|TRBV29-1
SGGDRSSYEQY
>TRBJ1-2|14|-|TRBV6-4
ASSDSSRIFDYGYT
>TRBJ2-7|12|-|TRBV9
ASSVAMGGYEQY
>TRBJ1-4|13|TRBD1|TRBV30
AWSTGQPGSRKLF
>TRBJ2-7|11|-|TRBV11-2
ASSPQQGGEQY
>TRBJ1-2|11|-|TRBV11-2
ASSRAANYGYT
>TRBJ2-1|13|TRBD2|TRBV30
AWSVTAGEYNEQF
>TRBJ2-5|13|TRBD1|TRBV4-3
ASSPGGQGRETQY
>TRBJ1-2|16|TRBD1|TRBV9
ASSVGGGQGSSSGGYT
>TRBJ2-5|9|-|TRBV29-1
SGRSEETQY
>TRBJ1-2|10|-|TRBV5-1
ASSLKGGGYT
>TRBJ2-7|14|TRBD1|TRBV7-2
ASSFSGTGGLYEQY
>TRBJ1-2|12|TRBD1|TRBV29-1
SVGDRGPNYGYT
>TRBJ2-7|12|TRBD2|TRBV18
ASSPSSGGVEQY
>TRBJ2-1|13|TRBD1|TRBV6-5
ASNPGTGIYNEQF
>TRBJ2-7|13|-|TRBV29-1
SVEVPLSASGEQY
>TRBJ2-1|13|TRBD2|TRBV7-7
ASSLGLAGYNEQF
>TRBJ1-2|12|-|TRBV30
AWSVPERGDGYT
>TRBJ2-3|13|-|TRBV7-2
ASSLTGTFTDTQY
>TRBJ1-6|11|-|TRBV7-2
ASSLKRNSPLH
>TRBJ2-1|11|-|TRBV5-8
ASSFGTYNEQF
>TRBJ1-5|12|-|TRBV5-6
ASSLSQGNQPQH
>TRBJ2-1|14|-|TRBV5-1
ASSSTSGRGGNEQF
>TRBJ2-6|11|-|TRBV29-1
SVEGGGANVLT
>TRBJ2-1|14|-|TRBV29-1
SVDFRREVTYNEQF
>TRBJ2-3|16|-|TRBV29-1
SVDPLPTRGYGTDTQY
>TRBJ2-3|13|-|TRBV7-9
ASSLAGGPVDTQY
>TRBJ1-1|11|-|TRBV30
AWSTGLNTEAF
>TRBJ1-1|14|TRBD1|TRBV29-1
SALRTGGLWNTEAF
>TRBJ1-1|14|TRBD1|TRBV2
ASIRDRGTMNTEAF